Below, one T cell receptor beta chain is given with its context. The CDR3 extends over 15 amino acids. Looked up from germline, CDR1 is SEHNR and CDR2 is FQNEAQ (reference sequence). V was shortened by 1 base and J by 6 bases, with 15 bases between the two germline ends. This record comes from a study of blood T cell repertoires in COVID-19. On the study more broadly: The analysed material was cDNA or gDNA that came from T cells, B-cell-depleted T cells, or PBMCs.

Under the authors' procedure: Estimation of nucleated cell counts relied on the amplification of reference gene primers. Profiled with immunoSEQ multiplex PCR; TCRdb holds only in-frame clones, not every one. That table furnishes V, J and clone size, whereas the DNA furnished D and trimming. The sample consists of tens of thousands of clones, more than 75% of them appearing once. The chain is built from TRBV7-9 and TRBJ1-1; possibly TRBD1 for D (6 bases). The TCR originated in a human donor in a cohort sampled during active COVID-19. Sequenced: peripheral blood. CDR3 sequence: CASSLDPGTRSEAFF. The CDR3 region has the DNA TGTGCCAGCAGCTTAGACCCCGGGACACGGTCTGAAGCTTTCTTT.